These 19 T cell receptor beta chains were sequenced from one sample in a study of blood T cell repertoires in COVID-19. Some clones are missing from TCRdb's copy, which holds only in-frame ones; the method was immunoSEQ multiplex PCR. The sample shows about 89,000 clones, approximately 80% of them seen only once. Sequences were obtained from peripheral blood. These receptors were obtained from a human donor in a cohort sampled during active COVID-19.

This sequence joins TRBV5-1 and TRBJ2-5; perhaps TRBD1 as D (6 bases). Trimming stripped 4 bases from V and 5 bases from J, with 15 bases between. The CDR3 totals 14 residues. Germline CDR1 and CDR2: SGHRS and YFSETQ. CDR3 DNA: TGCGCCAGCAGCCCGCAGGGGCTTGGGGAGACCCAGTACTTC. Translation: CASSPQGLGETQYF.

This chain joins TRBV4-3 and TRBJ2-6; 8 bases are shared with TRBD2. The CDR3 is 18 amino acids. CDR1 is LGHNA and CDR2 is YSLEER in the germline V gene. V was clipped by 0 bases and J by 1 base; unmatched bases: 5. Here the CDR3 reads CASSQDKRELSGANVLTF. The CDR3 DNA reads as TGCGCCAGCAGCCAAGATAAGCGGGAGTTGTCTGGGGCCAACGTCCTGACTTTC.

The CDR3 DNA reads TGTGCCACCAGCAGAGTTATTGCGGGCAGAAGAGAGACCCAGTACTTC. Amino acid sequence: CATSRVIAGRRETQYF. The chain links TRBV15 to TRBJ2-5; D possibly corresponds to TRBD2 (5 bases). Looked up from germline, CDR1 is LNHNV and CDR2 is YYDKDF (reference sequence). V was trimmed by 1 base and J by 4 bases, leaving 16 bases between them. The CDR3 loop spans 16 amino acids.

The CDR3 here is CASSLRWILTDPNTGELFF. Here the CDR3 DNA reads TGTGCCAGCAGTTTACGGTGGATATTAACAGATCCGAACACCGGGGAGCTGTTTTTT. The chain combines TRBV27 with TRBJ2-2; D not resolved. The CDR3 length is 19 residues. The V end lost 2 bases, the J end lost 0 bases, and 19 bases lay between the germline ends. Germline assignment: CDR1 MNHEY and CDR2 SMNVEV (reference sequence).

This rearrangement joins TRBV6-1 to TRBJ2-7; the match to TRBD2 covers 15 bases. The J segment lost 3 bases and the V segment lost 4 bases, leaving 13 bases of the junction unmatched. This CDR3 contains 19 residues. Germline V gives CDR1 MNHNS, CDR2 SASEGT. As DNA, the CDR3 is TGTGCCAGCAGTGTGGGACTAGCGGGAGGCCGCTGGTTGGTCTACGAGCAGTACTTC. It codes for CASSVGLAGGRWLVYEQYF.

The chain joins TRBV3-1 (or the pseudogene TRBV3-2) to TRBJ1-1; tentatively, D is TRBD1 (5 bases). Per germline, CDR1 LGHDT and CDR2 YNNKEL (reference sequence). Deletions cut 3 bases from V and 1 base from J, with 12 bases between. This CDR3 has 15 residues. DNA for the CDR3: TGTGCCAGCAGCCAGGGATGGGGCCCGAACACTGAAGCTTTCTTT. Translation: CASSQGWGPNTEAFF.

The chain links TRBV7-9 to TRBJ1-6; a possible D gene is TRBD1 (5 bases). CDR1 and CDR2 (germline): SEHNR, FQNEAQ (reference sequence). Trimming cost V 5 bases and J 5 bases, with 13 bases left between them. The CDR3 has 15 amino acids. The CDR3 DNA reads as TGTGCCAGCAGCATATCAGGGAGGCATAATTCACCCCTCCACTTT. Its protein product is CASSISGRHNSPLHF. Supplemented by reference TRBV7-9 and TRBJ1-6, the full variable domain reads DTGVSQNPRHKITKRGQNVTFRCDPISEHNRLYWYRQTLGQGPEFLTYFQNEAQLEKSRLLSDRFSAERPKGSFSTLEIQRTEQGDSAMYLCASSISGRHNSPLHFGNGTRLTVT.

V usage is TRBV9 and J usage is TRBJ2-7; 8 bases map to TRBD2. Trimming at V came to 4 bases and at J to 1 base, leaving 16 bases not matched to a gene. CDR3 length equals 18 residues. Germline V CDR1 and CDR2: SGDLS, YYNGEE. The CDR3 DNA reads TGTGCCAGCAGCCCGGGTGGGCCTAGCGGGTATAAGTCCTACGAGCAGTACTTC. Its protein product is CASSPGGPSGYKSYEQYF. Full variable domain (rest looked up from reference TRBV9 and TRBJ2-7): DSGVTQTPKHLITATGQRVTLRCSPRSGDLSVYWYQQSLDQGLQFLIQYYNGEERAKGNILERFSAQQFPDLHSELNLSSLELGDSALYFCASSPGGPSGYKSYEQYFGPGTRLTVT.

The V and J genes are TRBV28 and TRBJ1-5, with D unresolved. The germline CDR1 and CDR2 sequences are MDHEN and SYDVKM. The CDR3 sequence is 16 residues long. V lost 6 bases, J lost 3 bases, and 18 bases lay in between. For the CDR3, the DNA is TGTGCCAGCAGCCGGTCGCGTTCCCTCCCCAATCAGCCCCAGCATTTT. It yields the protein CASSRSRSLPNQPQHF.

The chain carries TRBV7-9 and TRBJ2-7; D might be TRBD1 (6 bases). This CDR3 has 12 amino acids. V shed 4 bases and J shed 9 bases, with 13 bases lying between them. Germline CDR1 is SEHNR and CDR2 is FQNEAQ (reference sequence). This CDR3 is CASSSVQGAQYF. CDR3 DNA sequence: TGTGCCAGCAGCTCCGTACAGGGTGCGCAGTACTTC. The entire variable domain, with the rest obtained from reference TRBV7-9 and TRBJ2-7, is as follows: DTGVSQNPRHKITKRGQNVTFRCDPISEHNRLYWYRQTLGQGPEFLTYFQNEAQLEKSRLLSDRFSAERPKGSFSTLEIQRTEQGDSAMYLCASSSVQGAQYFGPGTRLTVT.

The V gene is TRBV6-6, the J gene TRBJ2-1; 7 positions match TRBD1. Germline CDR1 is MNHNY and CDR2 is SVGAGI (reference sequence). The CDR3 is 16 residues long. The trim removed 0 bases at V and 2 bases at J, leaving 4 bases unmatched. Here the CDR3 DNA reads TGTGCCAGCAGTTACTCTACAGGGGTTACCTACAATGAGCAGTTCTTC. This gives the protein CASSYSTGVTYNEQFF.

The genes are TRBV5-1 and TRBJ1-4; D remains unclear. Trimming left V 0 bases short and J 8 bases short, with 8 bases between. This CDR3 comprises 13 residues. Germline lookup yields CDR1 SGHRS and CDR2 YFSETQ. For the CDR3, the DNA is TGCGCCAGCAGCTTGGAGGGAGGGGAAAAACTGTTTTTT. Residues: CASSLEGGEKLFF.

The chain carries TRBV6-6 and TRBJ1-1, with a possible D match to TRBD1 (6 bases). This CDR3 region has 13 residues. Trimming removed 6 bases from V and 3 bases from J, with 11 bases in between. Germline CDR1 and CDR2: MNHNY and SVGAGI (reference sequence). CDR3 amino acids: CASRRGLDTEAFF. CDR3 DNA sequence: TGTGCCAGCAGGAGGGGGTTGGACACTGAAGCTTTCTTT.

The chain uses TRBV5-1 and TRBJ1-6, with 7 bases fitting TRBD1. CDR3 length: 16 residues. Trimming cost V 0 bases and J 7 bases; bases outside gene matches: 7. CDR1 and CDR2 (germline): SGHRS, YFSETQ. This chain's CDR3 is CASSLGLGQRNSPLHF. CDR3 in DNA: TGCGCCAGCAGCTTGGGGCTGGGACAGAGAAATTCACCCCTCCACTTT.

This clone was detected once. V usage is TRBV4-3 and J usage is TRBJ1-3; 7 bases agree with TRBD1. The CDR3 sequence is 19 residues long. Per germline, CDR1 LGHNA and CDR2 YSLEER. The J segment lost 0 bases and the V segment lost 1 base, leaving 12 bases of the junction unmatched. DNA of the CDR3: TGCGCCAGCAGCCAAGGGTACTCCCTGACAGGGAGCTCTGGAAACACCATATATTTT. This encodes CASSQGYSLTGSSGNTIYF.

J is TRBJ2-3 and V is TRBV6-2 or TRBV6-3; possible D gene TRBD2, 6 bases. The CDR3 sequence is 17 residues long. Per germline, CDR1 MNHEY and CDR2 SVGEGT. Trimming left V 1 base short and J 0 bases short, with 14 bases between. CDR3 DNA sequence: TGTGCCAGCAGTTACTTCCGGGTAGCGGCAAGCACAGATACGCAGTATTTT. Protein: CASSYFRVAASTDTQYF.

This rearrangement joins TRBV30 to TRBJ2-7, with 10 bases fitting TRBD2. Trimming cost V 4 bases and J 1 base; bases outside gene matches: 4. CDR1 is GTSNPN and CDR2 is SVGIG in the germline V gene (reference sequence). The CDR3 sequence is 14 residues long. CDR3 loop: CAWKREGRSYEQYF. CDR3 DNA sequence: TGTGCCTGGAAGCGGGAGGGAAGGTCCTACGAGCAGTACTTC.

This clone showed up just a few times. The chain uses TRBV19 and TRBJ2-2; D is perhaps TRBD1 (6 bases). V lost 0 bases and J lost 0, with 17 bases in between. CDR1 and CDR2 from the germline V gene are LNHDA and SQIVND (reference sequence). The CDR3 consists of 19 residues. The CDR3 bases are TGTGCCAGTAGTATAGATTCCATCTTGGGACATCCGAACACCGGGGAGCTGTTTTTT. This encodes CASSIDSILGHPNTGELFF.

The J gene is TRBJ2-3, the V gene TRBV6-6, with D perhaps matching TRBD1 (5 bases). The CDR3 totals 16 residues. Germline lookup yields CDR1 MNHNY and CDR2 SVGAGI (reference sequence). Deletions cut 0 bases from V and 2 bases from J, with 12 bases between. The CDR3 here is CASSYSFRVYTDTQYF. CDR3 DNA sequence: TGTGCCAGCAGTTACTCGTTCAGGGTTTACACAGATACGCAGTATTTT.